A single T cell receptor beta chain is shown here with its context. Antigen specificity is unknown. The sample originates from a study of cytomegalovirus exposure and HLA in healthy donors. Study-wide context: Genetic ancestry analysis placed more than 80% of the approximately 400 donors that were genotyped in the Caucasian-associated cluster. Study findings and constraints: Using the classifier, cytomegalovirus status was reportedly diagnosed with high specificity and sensitivity. Differences between HLA loci emerged in a later analysis of TCR association rates, with DRB1 most and HLA-C fewest.

The primer mix had 60 Vbeta and 13 Jbeta primers. Clones were sequenced by immunoSEQ multiplex PCR, and TCRdb holds only the in-frame ones, with some missing. The sample shows around 97,000 clones, roughly three quarters of them seen only once. Sequenced input: PBMCs. The TCR sequence derives from a man between 50 and 59 years old in good health and CMV-seropositive.

For the CDR3, the DNA is TGTGCCAGCTCACCACCGGGGACAGGGGAACGAGAGACCCAGTACTTC. It specifies CASSPPGTGERETQYF. This rearrangement joins TRBV18 to TRBJ2-5; TRBD1 matches 10 bases. The CDR3 has 16 amino acids. Germline V gives CDR1 KGHSH, CDR2 LQKENI. Trimming took 0 bases from V and 4 from J; bases not matched to a gene: 5.